The 19 T cell receptor beta chains below come from one sample, sequenced in a study of blood T cell repertoires in COVID-19. Only in-frame clones appear in the TCRdb table, and some are missing; sequencing was by immunoSEQ multiplex PCR. The table records under 250,000 clones, more than 75% of them present only once. Sequencing used peripheral blood. These receptors were taken from a woman between 65 and 79 years old with COVID-19, enrolled during active disease.

The rearrangement joins TRBV9 to TRBJ2-3; D is perhaps TRBD1 (6 bases). The CDR3 is 14 residues long. Between the trimmed V and J ends, which lost 0 bases and 3 bases, there was a span of 8 bases. CDR1 is SGDLS, CDR2 YYNGEE, per germline. This chain's CDR3 is CASSVGDTTDTQYF. CDR3 in DNA: TGTGCCAGCAGCGTAGGGGACACGACAGATACGCAGTATTTT.

The V and J genes are TRBV6-5 and TRBJ1-5; 9 bases match TRBD1. V gave up 5 bases and J gave up 6 bases; unmatched junction bases: 5. Germline V CDR1 and CDR2: MNHEY, SVGAGI. CDR3 length: 14 residues. The CDR3 DNA sequence: TGTGCCAGCAGTCAGGGACAGGGCGGTCAGCCCCAGCATTTT. Protein: CASSQGQGGQPQHF.

This sequence joins TRBV7-2 and TRBJ2-4; D is perhaps TRBD2 (5 bases). V lost 5 bases to trimming and J lost 9 bases, with 20 bases between them. Looked up from germline, CDR1 is SGHTA and CDR2 is FQGNSA. This CDR3 spans 15 amino acids. CDR3 residues: CASSPSRDRVGIQYF. The CDR3 DNA reads as TGTGCCAGCAGCCCTTCGAGGGATAGGGTTGGCATTCAGTACTTC. The full variable domain, rest sourced from reference TRBV7-2 and TRBJ2-4, is GAGVSQSPSNKVTEKGKDVELRCDPISGHTALYWYRQSLGQGLEFLIYFQGNSAPDKSGLPSDRFSAERTGGSVSTLTIQRTQQEDSAVYLCASSPSRDRVGIQYFGAGTRLSVL.

The chain joins TRBV6-5 to TRBJ1-5; perhaps TRBD1 as D (6 bases). This CDR3 comprises 14 residues. Germline CDR1 and CDR2: MNHEY and SVGAGI. Trimming pared 4 bases from V and 3 bases from J, leaving 10 bases between. CDR3 in amino acids: CASSSQGNNQPQHF. DNA of the CDR3: TGTGCCAGCAGTTCACAGGGAAACAATCAGCCCCAGCATTTT.

This rearrangement joins TRBV11-2 to TRBJ1-1; a weak D match, TRBD1 (5 bases). Germline CDR1 reads SGHAT; CDR2 reads FQNNGV. This CDR3 has 13 residues. V was pared by 5 bases and J by 1 base, with 8 bases between. The CDR3 DNA is TGTGCCAGCAGCACAGACAGGAACACTGAAGCTTTCTTT. This encodes CASSTDRNTEAFF.

The chain couples TRBV5-4 to TRBJ2-7; the D gene is possibly TRBD1 (5 bases). The CDR3 sequence is 14 residues long. Trimming removed 1 base at V and 0 bases at J, with 8 bases between. Germline loops: CDR1 SGHNT, CDR2 YYREEE (reference sequence). CDR3 residues: CASSLTGSSYEQYF. The CDR3 coding sequence is TGTGCCAGCAGCTTGACAGGAAGCTCCTACGAGCAGTACTTC.

In the case of this clone: The junction departs from the called germline gene at one end, perhaps through a read error. This chain links TRBV5-4 with TRBJ2-7; D not resolved. The CDR3 sequence is 16 residues long. Looked up from germline, CDR1 is SGHNT and CDR2 is YYREEE (reference sequence). The CDR3 protein is CASRLGNRVYFYEQYF. The CDR3 DNA reads as TGTGCCAGCAGATTGGGGAATCGGGTTTACTTCTACGAGCAGTACTTC.

The chain uses TRBV21-1 and TRBJ1-2. TRBV21-1 corresponds to a pseudogene. The CDR3 spans 15 residues. The CDR3 loop is CVSSPDRREKYGYTF. In DNA, the CDR3 is TGTGTCAGCAGTCCAGACAGACGGGAGAAATATGGCTACACCTTC.

The sample holds one count of this clone. The gene calls are TRBV2 and TRBJ1-4, with 10 bases fitting TRBD1. The CDR3 length is 18 residues. Germline values: CDR1 SNHLY, CDR2 FYNNEI. J lost 0 bases, V lost 6 bases, and 10 bases had no gene match. As DNA, the CDR3 is TGTGCCAGCAGCCCCTCTGGGACAGGGGATGCAACTAATGAAAAACTGTTTTTT. Translating it yields CASSPSGTGDATNEKLFF.

V is TRBV18 and J is TRBJ1-1, with 8 positions matching TRBD1. Trimming cost V 3 bases and J 4 bases; bases outside gene matches: 10. Germline CDR1 reads KGHSH; CDR2 reads LQKENI. The CDR3 covers 16 residues. The CDR3 region has the DNA TGTGCCAGCTCACCCTATTCCGGACAGGGTCGCACTGAAGCTTTCTTT. As protein: CASSPYSGQGRTEAFF.

V is TRBV28 and J is TRBJ1-6, with TRBD1 matching over 9 bases. The CDR3 spans 12 residues. From germline, CDR1 is MDHEN and CDR2 SYDVKM. The trim removed 8 bases at V and 10 bases at J, leaving 3 bases unmatched. The CDR3 region has the DNA TGTGCCAGCGGACAGGGGAAATCACCCCTCCACTTT. Encoded protein: CASGQGKSPLHF.

This chain uses TRBV2 with TRBJ2-7; the D is unclear. The length of the CDR3 is 11 residues. CDR1 is SNHLY and CDR2 is FYNNEI in the germline V gene. The V end was cut by 2 bases, the J end by 6 bases, with 5 bases between. The CDR3 here is CASSETSEQYF. The CDR3 region has the DNA TGTGCCAGCAGTGAAACGAGCGAGCAGTACTTC.

The CDR3 DNA is TGTGCCAGCAGATCGATGCAGGTGAACACTGAAGCTTTCTTT. This encodes CASRSMQVNTEAFF. V usage is TRBV6-5 and J usage is TRBJ1-1; D is uncertain. Looked up from germline, CDR1 is MNHEY and CDR2 is SVGAGI. CDR3 length: 14 amino acids. The germline V and J ends were trimmed by 6 bases and 0 bases, with 11 bases remaining between them.

This chain joins TRBV4-3 and TRBJ1-4; TRBD1 might be the D (6 bases). Looked up from germline, CDR1 is LGHNA and CDR2 is YSLEER. This CDR3 has 15 amino acids. V was pared by 2 bases and J by 3 bases, with 10 bases between. CDR3 residues: CASSQSRGSNEKLFF. Here the CDR3 DNA reads TGCGCCAGCAGCCAAAGCAGGGGATCTAATGAAAAACTGTTTTTT.

The J gene is TRBJ2-1, the V gene TRBV28, with 7 bases that match TRBD1. CDR1 MDHEN and CDR2 SYDVKM come from the germline V gene. Trimming took 3 bases from V and 9 from J; bases not matched to a gene: 11. This CDR3 has 15 residues. CDR3 amino acids: CASSFTGASRGEQFF. Written as DNA, the CDR3 is TGTGCCAGCAGTTTCACAGGGGCGTCGAGGGGTGAGCAGTTCTTC.

This clone was observed a handful of times. The genes are TRBV10-3 and TRBJ1-1, with 8 bases matching TRBD1. Germline V CDR1 and CDR2: ENHRY, SYGVKD. This CDR3 spans 12 amino acids. After removal of 1 base from V and 11 bases from J, the junction contained 3 bases not matched to a gene. The chain's CDR3 is CAISEYRTGAFF. The CDR3 DNA reads TGTGCCATCAGTGAGTACCGGACAGGGGCTTTCTTT.

The chain employs TRBV9 and TRBJ1-2, with 7 bases aligning to TRBD1. After removal of 4 bases from V and 4 bases from J, the junction contained 7 bases not matched to a gene. The CDR3 has 14 residues. Germline V lookup: CDR1 SGDLS, CDR2 YYNGEE. This chain's CDR3 is CASSNTGTAYGYTF. The CDR3, as DNA: TGTGCCAGCAGCAACACCGGGACAGCCTATGGCTACACCTTC. Variable domain in full (rest from reference TRBV9 and TRBJ1-2): DSGVTQTPKHLITATGQRVTLRCSPRSGDLSVYWYQQSLDQGLQFLIQYYNGEERAKGNILERFSAQQFPDLHSELNLSSLELGDSALYFCASSNTGTAYGYTFGSGTRLTVV.

This chain links TRBV28 with TRBJ1-3, with D maybe TRBD1 (5 bases). This CDR3 has 16 amino acids. The germline V gene encodes CDR1 MDHEN and CDR2 SYDVKM. The V and J ends lost 4 bases and 0 bases respectively, with 13 bases between them. CDR3 in DNA: TGTGCCAGCAGTTCTACAGGCTCTAGCTCTGGAAACACCATATATTTT. It encodes CASSSTGSSSGNTIYF.

Comments on this clone: The conserved final phenylalanine or tryptophan is absent from the CDR3, which likely points to a read error. The DNA is left out, because the CDR3 cannot be placed on it with certainty; the CDR3 is given as TCRdb lists it. The chain recombines TRBV27 with TRBJ1-1; TRBD1, as called in the table, went unchecked against the DNA. The CDR3 extends over 14 residues, inclusive of both ends. The V gene's germline CDR1 is MNHEY and CDR2 SMNVEV (reference sequence). This CDR3 is CASSPTGTLPDSTL.